The present entry profiles one TCR beta chain with its context. What it recognizes is unknown. Time point meaning: patch test 2, 6 weeks after DPC sensitization. Treatment in this sample: therapeutic diphenylcyclopropenone sensitization with weekly scalp DPC. Blood collection happened ahead of applying each patch test. This sample stems from a study of human T cells and chemical hapten exposure. For the study at large: Sensitization applied 2% DPC to about 2 cm by about 2 cm of upper inner arm skin. Patients, a majority of them female, were diagnosed with alopecia areata, totalis or universalis. General observations from the study: High-frequency TCRs, those above 1 in 1000, stayed the same after DPC sensitization.

Germline CDR1 is LNHNV and CDR2 is YYDKDF (reference sequence). The V and J ends lost 1 base and 4 bases respectively, with 6 bases between them. This CDR3 comprises 13 residues. TCRdb re-derived calls from the RACE reads in MiXCR, one entry per CDR3 protein. The table shows about 380,000 distinct CDR3 sequences, with around 6% occurring only once. The chain uses TRBV15 and TRBJ2-3; no firm D call. The sequencing used whole blood, collected in connection with sensitization to the hapten diphenylcyclopropenone (DPC). The sequence came from a woman aged 18-30 years with alopecia areata. Some clones in this sample may be carry-over from other donors' samples. In DNA, the CDR3 is TGTGCCACCAGCAGAGTTAACGCAGATACGCAGTATTTT. It is translated as CATSRVNADTQYF.